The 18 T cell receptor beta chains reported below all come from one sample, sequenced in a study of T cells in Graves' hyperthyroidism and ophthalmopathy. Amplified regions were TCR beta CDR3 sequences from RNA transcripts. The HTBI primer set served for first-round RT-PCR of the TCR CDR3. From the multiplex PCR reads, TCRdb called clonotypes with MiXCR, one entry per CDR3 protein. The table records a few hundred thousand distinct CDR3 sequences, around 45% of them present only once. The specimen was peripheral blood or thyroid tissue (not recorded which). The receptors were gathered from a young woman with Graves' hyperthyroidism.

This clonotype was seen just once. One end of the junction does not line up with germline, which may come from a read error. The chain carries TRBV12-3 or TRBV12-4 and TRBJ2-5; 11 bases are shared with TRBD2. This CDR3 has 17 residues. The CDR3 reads CATSESLAGGGQETQYF. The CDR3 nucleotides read TGTGCCACCAGTGAGTCCTTAGCGGGAGGGGGGCAAGAGACCCAGTACTTC.

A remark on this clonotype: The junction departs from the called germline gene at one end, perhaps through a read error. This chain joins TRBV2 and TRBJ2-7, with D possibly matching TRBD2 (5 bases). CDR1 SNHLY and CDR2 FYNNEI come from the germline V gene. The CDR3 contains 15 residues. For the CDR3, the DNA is TGTGCCAGCAGGGGAACTCGGGATAGCTCCTACGGGCAGTACTTC. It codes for CASRGTRDSSYGQYF.

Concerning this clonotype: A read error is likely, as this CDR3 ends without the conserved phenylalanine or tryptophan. In nucleotides, the CDR3 is TGTGCCAGCAGCTTGACAGGGTGGGAGACCCAGTACTCC. Its protein is CASSLTGWETQYS. This sequence joins TRBV5-5 and TRBJ2-5; maybe TRBD1 (6 bases). This CDR3 is built from 13 residues. The V end lost 1 base, the J end lost 5 bases, and 9 bases lay between the germline ends. CDR1 and CDR2 from the germline V gene are SGHKS and YYEKEE (reference sequence).

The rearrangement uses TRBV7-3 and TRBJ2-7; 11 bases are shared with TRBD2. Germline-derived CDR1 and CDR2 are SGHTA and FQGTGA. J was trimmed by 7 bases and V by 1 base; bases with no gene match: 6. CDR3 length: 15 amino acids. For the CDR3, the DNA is TGTGCCAGCAGCTTAATAGCGGGAGGGTACAATGAGCAGTACTTC. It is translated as CASSLIAGGYNEQYF.

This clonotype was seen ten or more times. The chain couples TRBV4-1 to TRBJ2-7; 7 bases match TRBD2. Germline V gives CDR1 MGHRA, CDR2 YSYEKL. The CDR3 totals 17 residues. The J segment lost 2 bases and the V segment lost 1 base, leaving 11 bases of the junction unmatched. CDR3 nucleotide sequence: TGCGCCAGCAGCCAAGTTGCGGGAGAGGGAAGCACCTACGAGCAGTACTTC. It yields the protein CASSQVAGEGSTYEQYF.

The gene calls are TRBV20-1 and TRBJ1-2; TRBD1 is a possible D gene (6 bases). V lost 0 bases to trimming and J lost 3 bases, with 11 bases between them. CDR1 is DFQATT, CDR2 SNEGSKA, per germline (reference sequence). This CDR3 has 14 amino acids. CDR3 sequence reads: CSARDLQGHYGYTF. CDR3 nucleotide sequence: TGCAGTGCTAGAGATTTACAGGGCCACTATGGCTACACCTTC.

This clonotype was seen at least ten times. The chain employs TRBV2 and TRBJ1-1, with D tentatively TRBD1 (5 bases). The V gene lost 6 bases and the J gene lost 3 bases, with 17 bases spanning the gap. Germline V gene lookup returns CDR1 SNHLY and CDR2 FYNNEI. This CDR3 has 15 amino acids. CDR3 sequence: CASRPLRQGDTEAFF. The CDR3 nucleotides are TGTGCCAGCAGACCTCTAAGGCAGGGAGACACTGAAGCTTTCTTT.

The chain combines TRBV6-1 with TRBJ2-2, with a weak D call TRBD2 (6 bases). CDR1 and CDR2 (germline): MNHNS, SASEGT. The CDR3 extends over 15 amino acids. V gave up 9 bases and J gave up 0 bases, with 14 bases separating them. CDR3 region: CASRWGLPNTGELFF. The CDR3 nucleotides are TGTGCCAGTCGTTGGGGACTCCCGAACACCGGGGAGCTGTTTTTT.

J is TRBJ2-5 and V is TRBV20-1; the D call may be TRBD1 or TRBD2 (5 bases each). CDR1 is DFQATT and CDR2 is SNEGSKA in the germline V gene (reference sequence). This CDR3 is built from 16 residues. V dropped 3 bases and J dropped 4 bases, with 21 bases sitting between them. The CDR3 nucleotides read TGCAGTGCTAGGGACTGGTGGCGTCAGGGCGTAGAGACCCAGTACTTC. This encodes CSARDWWRQGVETQYF.

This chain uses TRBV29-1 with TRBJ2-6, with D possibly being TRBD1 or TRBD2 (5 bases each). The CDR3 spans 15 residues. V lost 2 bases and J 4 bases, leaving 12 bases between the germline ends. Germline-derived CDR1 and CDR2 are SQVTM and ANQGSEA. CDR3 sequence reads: CSVEPGSPGANVLTF. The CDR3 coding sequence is TGCAGCGTTGAACCAGGGAGCCCCGGGGCCAACGTCCTGACTTTC. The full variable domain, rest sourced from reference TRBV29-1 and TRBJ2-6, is SAVISQKPSRDICQRGTSLTIQCQVDSQVTMMFWYRQQPGQSLTLIATANQGSEATYESGFVIDKFPISRPNLTFSTLTVSNMSPEDSSIYLCSVEPGSPGANVLTFGAGSRLTVL.

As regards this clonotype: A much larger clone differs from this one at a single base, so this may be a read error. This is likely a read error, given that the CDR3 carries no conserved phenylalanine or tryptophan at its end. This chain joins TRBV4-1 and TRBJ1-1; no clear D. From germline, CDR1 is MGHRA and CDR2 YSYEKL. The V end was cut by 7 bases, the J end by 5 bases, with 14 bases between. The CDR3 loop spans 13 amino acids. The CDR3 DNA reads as TGCGCCAGCATTAAGGAGGGAAGAACTGAAGCTTTCCTT. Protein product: CASIKEGRTEAFL.

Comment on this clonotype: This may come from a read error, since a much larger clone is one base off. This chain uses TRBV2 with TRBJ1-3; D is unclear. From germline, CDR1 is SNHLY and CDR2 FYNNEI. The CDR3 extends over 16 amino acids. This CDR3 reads CASSQDPSPSGDTIYF. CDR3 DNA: TGTGCCAGCAGCCAAGACCCCAGCCCCTCTGGAGACACCATATATTTT. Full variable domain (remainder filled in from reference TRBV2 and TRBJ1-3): EPEVTQTPSHQVTQMGQEVILRCVPISNHLYFYWYRQILGQKVEFLVSFYNNEISEKSEIFDDQFSVERPDGSNFTLKIRSTKLEDSAMYFCASSQDPSPSGDTIYFGEGSWLTVV.

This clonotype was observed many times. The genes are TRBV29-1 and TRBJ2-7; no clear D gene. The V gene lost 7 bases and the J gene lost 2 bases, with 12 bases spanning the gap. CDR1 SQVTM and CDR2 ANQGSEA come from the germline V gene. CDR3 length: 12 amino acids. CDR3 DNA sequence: TGCAGCGCCACTGGGCGGACCTACGAGCAGTACTTC. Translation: CSATGRTYEQYF.

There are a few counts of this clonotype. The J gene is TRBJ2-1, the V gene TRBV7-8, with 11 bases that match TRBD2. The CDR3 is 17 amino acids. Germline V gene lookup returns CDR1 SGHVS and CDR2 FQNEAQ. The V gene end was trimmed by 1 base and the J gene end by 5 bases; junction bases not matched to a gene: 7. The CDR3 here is CASSLDLGLAANNEQFF. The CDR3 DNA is TGTGCCAGCAGCTTAGATTTGGGACTAGCGGCGAACAATGAGCAGTTCTTC.

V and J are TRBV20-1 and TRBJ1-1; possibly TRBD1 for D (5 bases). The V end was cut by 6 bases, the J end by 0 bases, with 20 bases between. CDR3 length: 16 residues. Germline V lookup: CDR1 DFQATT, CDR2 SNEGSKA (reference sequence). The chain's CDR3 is CSAQKERGHLNTEAFF. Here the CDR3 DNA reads TGCAGTGCCCAAAAAGAGAGGGGTCACCTGAACACTGAAGCTTTCTTT.

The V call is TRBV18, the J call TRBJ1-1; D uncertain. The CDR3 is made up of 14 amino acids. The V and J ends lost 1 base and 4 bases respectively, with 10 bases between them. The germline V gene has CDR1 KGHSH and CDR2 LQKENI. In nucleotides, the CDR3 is TGTGCCAGCTCACCACAAGGTGGAACCACTGAAGCTTTCTTT. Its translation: CASSPQGGTTEAFF.

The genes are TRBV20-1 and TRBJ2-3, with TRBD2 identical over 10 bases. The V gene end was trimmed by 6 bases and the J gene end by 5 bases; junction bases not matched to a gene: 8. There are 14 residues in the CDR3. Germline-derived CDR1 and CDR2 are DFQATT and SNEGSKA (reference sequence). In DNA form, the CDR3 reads TGCAGTGCGGGGAGCGGGAGGGCGTTAGATACGCAGTATTTT. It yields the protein CSAGSGRALDTQYF.

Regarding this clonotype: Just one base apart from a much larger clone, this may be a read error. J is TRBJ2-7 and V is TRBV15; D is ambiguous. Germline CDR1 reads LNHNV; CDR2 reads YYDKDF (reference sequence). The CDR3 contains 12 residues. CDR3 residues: CATSRDGYGQYF. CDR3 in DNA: TGTGCCACCAGCAGAGATGGCTACGGGCAGTACTTC.